This is a list of T cell receptor beta chains from one sample in a study of identical twins. TCRdb passed the 5' RACE reads through MiXCR, listing each CDR3 protein once. This table holds 500,000 to 600,000 distinct CDR3 sequences, about 20% found once. The data also belong to a second study, concerning T cells expressing NK-cell markers.

The sequenced sample was CD4+ T cells sorted from blood. The receptors originated from a woman in her late teens or twenties in good health. The CDR3 runs from the conserved cysteine through the conserved F or W. The size field is filled for only some rows; it gives once, few, many or a size class.

size	V	J	CDR3
.	TRBV20-1	TRBJ1-5	CSARDLQGSQPQHF
many	TRBV5-1	TRBJ2-7	CASSLAPGQATEQYF
.	TRBV20-1	TRBJ2-1	CSARTGLAGVYNEQFF
.	TRBV11-2	TRBJ2-1	CASSRTGTGNEQFF
.	TRBV3-1	TRBJ2-5	CASSHRGQETQYF
few	TRBV29-1	TRBJ2-7	CSAVSADYEQYF
.	TRBV15	TRBJ2-2	CATSRAPGVLTELFF
.	TRBV4-2	TRBJ1-5	CASSQAPDRGRFNQPQHF
.	TRBV5-5	TRBJ2-3	CASSVATGTNTDTQYF
.	TRBV20-1	TRBJ2-5	CSASEREGRRETQYF
once	TRBV27	TRBJ2-7	CASSFSGLAVYEQYF
.	TRBV10-3	TRBJ2-7	CAITRGDRNYEQYF
few	TRBV7-2	TRBJ2-1	CASFPYPGGNNEQFF
many	TRBV5-1	TRBJ2-2	CASSLGGANTGELFF
.	TRBV6-1	TRBJ2-7	CASSDRQGFSYEQYF
few	TRBV7-9	TRBJ2-5	CASSLRITAGETQYF
.	TRBV4-3	TRBJ2-5	CASSQRPGLQETQYF
.	TRBV7-2	TRBJ2-3	CASSPRTSGRGTQYF
few	TRBV29-1	TRBJ2-1	CSVEASGTGYNEQFF
few	TRBV29-1	TRBJ2-2	CSGKGAGELFF
.	TRBV10-3	TRBJ2-5	CAISQGSLQETQYF